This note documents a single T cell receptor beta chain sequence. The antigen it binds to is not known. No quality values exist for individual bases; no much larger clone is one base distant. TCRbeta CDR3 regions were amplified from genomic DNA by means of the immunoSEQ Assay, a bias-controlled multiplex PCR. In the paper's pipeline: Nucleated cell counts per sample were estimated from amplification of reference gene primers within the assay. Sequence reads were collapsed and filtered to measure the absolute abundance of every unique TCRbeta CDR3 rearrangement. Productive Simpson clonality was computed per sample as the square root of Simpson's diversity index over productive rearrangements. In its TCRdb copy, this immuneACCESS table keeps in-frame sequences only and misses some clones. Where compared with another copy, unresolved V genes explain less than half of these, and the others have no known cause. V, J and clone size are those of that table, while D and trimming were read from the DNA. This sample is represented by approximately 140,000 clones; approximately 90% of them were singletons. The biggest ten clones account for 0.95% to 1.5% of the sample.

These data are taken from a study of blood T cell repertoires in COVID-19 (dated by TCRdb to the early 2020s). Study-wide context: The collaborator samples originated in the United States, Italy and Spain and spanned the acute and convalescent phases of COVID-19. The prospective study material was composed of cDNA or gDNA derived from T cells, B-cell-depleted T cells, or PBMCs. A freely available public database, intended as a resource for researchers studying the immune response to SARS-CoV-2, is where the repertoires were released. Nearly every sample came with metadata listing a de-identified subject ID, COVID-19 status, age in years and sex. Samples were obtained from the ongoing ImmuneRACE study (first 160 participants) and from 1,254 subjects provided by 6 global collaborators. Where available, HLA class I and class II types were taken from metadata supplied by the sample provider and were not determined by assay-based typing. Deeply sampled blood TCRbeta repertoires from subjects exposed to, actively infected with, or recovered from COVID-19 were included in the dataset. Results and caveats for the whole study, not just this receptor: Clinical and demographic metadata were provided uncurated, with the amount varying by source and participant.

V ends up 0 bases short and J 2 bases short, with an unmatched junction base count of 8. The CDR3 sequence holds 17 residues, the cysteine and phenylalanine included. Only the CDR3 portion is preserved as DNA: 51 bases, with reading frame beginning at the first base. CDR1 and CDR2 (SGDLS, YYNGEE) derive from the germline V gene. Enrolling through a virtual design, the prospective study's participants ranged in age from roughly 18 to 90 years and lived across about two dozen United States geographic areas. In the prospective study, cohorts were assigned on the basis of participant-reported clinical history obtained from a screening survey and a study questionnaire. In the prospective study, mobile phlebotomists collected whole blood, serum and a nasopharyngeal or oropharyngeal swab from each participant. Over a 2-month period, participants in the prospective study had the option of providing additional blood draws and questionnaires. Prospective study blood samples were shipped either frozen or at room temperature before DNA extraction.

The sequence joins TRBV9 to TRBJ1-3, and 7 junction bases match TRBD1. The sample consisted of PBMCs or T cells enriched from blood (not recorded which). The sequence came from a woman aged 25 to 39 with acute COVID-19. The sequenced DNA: TGTGCCAGCAGCGTAGAACAGGGGACATTAGCTGGAAACACCATATATTTT. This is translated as CASSVEQGTLAGNTIYF.